Each of the 5 T cell receptor beta chains below was sequenced from the same sample in a study of cytomegalovirus exposure and HLA in healthy donors. Vbeta (60) and Jbeta (13) primers were used in the PCR. Measured with immunoSEQ multiplex PCR; TCRdb has only the in-frame clones, and not every one. Among some 120,000 clones, 65% to 75% were seen once, and the ten largest hold around 6.6%. Sample: PBMCs. These receptors all come from a middle-aged man in good health and CMV-seropositive.

This chain connects TRBV5-6 to TRBJ2-1, with TRBD2 matching 8 bases. The CDR3 loop spans 15 amino acids. The trim removed 0 bases at V and 6 bases at J, leaving 5 bases unmatched. Germline assignment: CDR1 SGHDT and CDR2 YYEEEE. The CDR3 loop is CASSLDGGRPNEQFF. The CDR3 coding sequence is TGTGCCAGCAGCTTGGATGGCGGGAGGCCCAATGAGCAGTTCTTC.

This chain connects TRBV7-9 to TRBJ2-4, with 8 bases aligning to TRBD1. Germline V gene data show CDR1 as SEHNR and CDR2 as FQNEAQ (reference sequence). V gave up 3 bases and J gave up 9 bases; unmatched junction bases: 7. This CDR3 spans 14 amino acids. CDR3 protein: CASSFPGGAGIQYF. CDR3 nucleotide sequence: TGTGCCAGCAGCTTCCCAGGGGGCGCCGGCATTCAGTACTTC.

The rearrangement uses TRBV19 and TRBJ2-7; 10 nucleotides match TRBD2. This CDR3 contains 16 residues. Germline CDR1 is LNHDA and CDR2 is SQIVND (reference sequence). Unmatched junction bases numbered 12, after V lost 8 bases and J lost 2 bases. CDR3 protein: CASAFRLAGSPYEQYF. The DNA of the CDR3 is TGTGCCAGTGCATTTCGACTAGCGGGTTCCCCCTACGAGCAGTACTTC.

The chain joins TRBV13 to TRBJ1-1; 9 bases are a match to TRBD1. Germline-derived CDR1 and CDR2 are PRHDT and FYEKMQ (reference sequence). This CDR3 region has 17 residues. Unmatched junction bases numbered 5, after V lost 0 bases and J lost 0 bases. CDR3 DNA: TGTGCCAGCAGCTTAGGCCTCGGGACAGGGATGAACACTGAAGCTTTCTTT. It encodes CASSLGLGTGMNTEAFF.

The chain links TRBV9 to TRBJ1-3, with TRBD1 matching 8 bases. The germline CDR1 and CDR2 sequences are SGDLS and YYNGEE. The V segment lost 4 bases and the J segment 2 bases; nucleotides outside the gene matches: 5. The CDR3 length is 15 residues. The CDR3 protein is CASSLTQGAGNTIYF. As DNA, the CDR3 is TGTGCCAGCAGCTTGACACAGGGGGCTGGAAACACCATATATTTT.